The clone carrying this T cell receptor beta chain was recorded only once. These data belong to a study of blood T cell repertoires in COVID-19. At the level of the study: Sites across the United States, Italy and Spain contributed samples from acute and convalescent COVID-19. T cells, B-cell-depleted T cells, or PBMCs provided the cDNA or gDNA that served as material.

In the authors' workflow: Amplifying reference gene primers gave estimates of nucleated cell counts. Generated by immunoSEQ multiplex PCR, the TCRdb table keeps only in-frame clones and is missing some. That table furnishes V, J and clone size, whereas the DNA furnished D and trimming. The sample includes approximately 97,000 clones, about 78% of them seen just once. CDR3 size: 15 residues. The germline CDR1 and CDR2 sequences are KGHSH and LQKENI. With 2 bases removed from V and 1 base from J, the gap between germline ends came to 6 bases. The V gene is TRBV18, the J gene TRBJ2-6; possibly TRBD2 for D (6 bases). This receptor was identified in a man aged 55 to 69 with active or convalescent COVID-19. Sequencing was done on a sample of peripheral blood. DNA for the CDR3: TGTGCCAGCTCACCAGGGACTTCTGGGGCCAACGTCCTGACTTTC. Its translation: CASSPGTSGANVLTF. The variable domain in full, with the rest retrieved from reference TRBV18 and TRBJ2-6, is NAGVMQNPRHLVRRRGQEARLRCSPMKGHSHVYWYRQLPEEGLKFMVYLQKENIIDESGMPKERFSAEFPKEGPSILRIQQVVRGDSAAYFCASSPGTSGANVLTFGAGSRLTVL.